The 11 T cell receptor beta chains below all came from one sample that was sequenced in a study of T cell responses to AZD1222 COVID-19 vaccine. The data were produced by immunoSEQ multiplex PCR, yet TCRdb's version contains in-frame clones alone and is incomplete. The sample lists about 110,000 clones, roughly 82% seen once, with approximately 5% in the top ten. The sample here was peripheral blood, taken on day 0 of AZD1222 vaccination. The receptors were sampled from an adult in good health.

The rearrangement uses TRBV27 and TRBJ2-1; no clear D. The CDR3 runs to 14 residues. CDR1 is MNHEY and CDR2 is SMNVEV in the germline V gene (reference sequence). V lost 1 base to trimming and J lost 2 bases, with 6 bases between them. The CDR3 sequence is CASSLWSPYNEQFF. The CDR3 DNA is TGTGCCAGCAGTTTATGGTCCCCCTACAATGAGCAGTTCTTC.

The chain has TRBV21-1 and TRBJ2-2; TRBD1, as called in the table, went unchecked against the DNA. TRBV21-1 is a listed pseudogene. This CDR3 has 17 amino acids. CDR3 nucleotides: TGTGCCAGCTCTCGGGGACAGGGGTCTGGCATCACCGGGGAGCTGTTTTTT. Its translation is CASSRGQGSGITGELFF.

Written as DNA, the CDR3 is TGTGCCAGCAGCTCTAGGACAGGGCTTGGCTACACCTTC. This encodes CASSSRTGLGYTF. The V and J genes are TRBV11-2 and TRBJ1-2; 8 nucleotides align to TRBD1. Germline loops: CDR1 SGHAT, CDR2 FQNNGV. The CDR3 is 13 amino acids. V gave up 4 bases and J gave up 7 bases; unmatched junction bases: 5.

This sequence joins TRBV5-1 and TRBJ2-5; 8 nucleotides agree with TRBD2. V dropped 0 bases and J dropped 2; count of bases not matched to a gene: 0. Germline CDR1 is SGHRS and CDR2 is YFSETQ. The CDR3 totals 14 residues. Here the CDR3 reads CASSLASGQETQYF. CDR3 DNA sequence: TGCGCCAGCAGCTTGGCTAGCGGGCAAGAGACCCAGTACTTC.

CDR3 DNA: TGTGCCAGCAGCCTAGGTGTCGTGGACACCGGGGAGCTGTTTTTT. Translation gives CASSLGVVDTGELFF. This chain links TRBV11-3 with TRBJ2-2; no reliable D call. Germline assignment: CDR1 SGHNT and CDR2 YENEEA. V lost 5 bases to trimming and J lost 3 bases, with 13 bases between them. The CDR3 totals 15 residues.

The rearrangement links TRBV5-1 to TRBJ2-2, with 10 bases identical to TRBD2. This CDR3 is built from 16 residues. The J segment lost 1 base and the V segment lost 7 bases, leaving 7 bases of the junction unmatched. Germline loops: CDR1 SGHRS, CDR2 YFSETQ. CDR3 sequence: CASRASGGLNTGELFF. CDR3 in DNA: TGCGCCAGCCGCGCTAGCGGGGGACTGAACACCGGGGAGCTGTTTTTT.

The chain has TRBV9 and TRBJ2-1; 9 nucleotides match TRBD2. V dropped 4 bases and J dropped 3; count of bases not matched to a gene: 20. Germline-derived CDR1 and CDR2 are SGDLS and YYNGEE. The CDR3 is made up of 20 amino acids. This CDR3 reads CASSSRGHSGGEYGYNEQFF. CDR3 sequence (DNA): TGTGCCAGCAGCAGCCGAGGACATAGCGGGGGAGAATACGGCTACAATGAGCAGTTCTTC.

CDR3 DNA sequence: TGTGCCAGCAGCTTTACGGGGGTTCTTTACAATGAGCAGTTCTTC. Protein sequence: CASSFTGVLYNEQFF. The chain joins TRBV5-5 to TRBJ2-1; the D gene is possibly TRBD2 (6 bases). The CDR3 extends over 15 amino acids. Deletions cut 2 bases from V and 4 bases from J, with 13 bases between. The V gene's germline CDR1 is SGHKS and CDR2 YYEKEE (reference sequence).

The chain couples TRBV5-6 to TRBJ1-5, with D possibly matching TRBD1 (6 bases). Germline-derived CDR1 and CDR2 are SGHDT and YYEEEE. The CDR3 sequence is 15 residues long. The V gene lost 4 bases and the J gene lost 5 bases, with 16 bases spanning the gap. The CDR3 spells CASSTLEGDHQPQHF. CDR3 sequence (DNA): TGTGCCAGCAGCACCCTGGAGGGGGACCATCAGCCCCAGCATTTT.

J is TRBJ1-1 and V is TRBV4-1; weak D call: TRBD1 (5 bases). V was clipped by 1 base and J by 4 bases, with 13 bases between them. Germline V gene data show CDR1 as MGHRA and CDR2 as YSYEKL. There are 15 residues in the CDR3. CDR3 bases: TGCGCCAGCAGCCAAGTGGACACCCCAGGCACTGAAGCTTTCTTT. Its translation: CASSQVDTPGTEAFF.

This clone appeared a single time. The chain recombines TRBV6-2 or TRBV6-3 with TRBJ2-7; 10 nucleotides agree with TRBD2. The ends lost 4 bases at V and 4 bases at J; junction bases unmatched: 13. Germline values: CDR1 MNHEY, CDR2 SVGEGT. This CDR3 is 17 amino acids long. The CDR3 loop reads CASSFTESSGGRYEQYF. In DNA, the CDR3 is TGTGCCAGCAGTTTCACCGAGTCTAGCGGGGGTCGATACGAGCAGTACTTC.